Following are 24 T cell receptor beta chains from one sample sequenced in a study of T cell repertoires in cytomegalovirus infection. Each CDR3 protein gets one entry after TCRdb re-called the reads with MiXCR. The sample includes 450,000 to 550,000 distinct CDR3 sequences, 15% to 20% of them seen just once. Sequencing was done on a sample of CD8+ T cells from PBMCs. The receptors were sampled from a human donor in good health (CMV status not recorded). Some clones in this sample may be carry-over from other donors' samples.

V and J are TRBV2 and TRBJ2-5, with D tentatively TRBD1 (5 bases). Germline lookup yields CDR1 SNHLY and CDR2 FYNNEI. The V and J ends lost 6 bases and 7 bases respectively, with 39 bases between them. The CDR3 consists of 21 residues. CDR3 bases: TGTGCCAGCAGGGCCCTCCTCCTAGGTCCAGGGCGACCCGCCTCCGCCGGGACCCAGTACTTC. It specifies CASRALLLGPGRPASAGTQYF.

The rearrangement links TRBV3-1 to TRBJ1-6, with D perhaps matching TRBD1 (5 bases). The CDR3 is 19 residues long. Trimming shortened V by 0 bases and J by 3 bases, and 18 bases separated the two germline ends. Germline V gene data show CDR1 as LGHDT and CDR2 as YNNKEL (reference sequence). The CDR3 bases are TGTGCCAGCAGCCAAGATCTAGGGCAGGGCCCCCTCTATAATTCACCCCTCCACTTT. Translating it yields CASSQDLGQGPLYNSPLHF.

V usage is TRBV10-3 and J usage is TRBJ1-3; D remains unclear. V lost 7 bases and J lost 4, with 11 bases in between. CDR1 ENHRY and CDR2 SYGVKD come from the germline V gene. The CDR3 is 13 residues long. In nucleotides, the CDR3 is TGTGCCATCATTTCCACAGAGGGAAACACCATATATTTT. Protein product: CAIISTEGNTIYF.

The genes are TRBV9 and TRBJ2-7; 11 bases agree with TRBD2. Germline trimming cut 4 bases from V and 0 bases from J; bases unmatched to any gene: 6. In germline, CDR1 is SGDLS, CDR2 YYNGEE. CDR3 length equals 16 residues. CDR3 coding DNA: TGTGCCAGCAGCTTTAGCGGGGGGGGGAGCTCCTACGAGCAGTACTTC. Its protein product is CASSFSGGGSSYEQYF.

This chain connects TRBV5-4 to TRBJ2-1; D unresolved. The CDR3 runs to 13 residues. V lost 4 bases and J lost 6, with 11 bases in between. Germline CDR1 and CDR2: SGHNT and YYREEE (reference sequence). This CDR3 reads CASSQSLTNEQFF. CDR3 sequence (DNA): TGTGCCAGCAGCCAGAGTTTGACCAATGAGCAGTTCTTC.

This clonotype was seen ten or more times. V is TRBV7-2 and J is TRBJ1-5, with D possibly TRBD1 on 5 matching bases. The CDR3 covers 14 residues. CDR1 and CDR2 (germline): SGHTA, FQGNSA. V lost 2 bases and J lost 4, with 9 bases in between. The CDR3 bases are TGTGCCAGCAGCTTACAGGGTTGGAATCAGCCCCAGCATTTT. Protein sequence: CASSLQGWNQPQHF.

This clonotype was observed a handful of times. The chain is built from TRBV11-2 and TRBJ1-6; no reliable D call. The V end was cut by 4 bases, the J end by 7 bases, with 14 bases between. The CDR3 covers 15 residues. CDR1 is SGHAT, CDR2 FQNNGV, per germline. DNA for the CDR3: TGTGCCAGCAGCTCCCCGTGGGAGACAAATTCACCCCTCCACTTT. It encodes CASSSPWETNSPLHF.

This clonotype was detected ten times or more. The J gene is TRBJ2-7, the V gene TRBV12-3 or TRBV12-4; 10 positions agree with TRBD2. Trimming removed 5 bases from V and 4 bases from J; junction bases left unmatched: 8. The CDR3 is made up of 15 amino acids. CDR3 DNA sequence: TGTGCCAGCAGTCCTAGGACTAGCGGACCTTACGAGCAGTACTTC. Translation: CASSPRTSGPYEQYF.

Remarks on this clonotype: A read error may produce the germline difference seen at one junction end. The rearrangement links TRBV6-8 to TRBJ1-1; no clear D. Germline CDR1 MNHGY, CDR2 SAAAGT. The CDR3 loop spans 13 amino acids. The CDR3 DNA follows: TGTGCCAGCAGTGTAAGGATGAAAACTGAAGCTTTCTTT. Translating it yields CASSVRMKTEAFF.

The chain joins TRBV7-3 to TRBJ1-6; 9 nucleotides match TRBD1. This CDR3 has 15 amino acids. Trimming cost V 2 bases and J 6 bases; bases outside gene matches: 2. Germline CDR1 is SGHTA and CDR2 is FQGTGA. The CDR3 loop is CASSLVTGGNSPLHF. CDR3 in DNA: TGTGCCAGCAGCTTAGTGACAGGGGGTAATTCACCCCTCCACTTT.

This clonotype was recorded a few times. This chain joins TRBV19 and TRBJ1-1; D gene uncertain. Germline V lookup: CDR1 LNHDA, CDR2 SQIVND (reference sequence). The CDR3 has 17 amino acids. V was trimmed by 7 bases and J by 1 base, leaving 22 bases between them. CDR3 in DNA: TGTGCCAGTACGTTTGGAGATAATAGACGGAGGAACACTGAAGCTTTCTTT. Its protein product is CASTFGDNRRRNTEAFF.

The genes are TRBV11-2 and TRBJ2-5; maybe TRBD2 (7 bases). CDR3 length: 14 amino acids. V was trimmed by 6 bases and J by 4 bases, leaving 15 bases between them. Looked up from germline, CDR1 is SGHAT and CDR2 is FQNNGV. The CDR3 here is CASRRGGAAETQYF. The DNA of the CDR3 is TGTGCCAGCAGGAGAGGGGGGGCCGCAGAGACCCAGTACTTC.

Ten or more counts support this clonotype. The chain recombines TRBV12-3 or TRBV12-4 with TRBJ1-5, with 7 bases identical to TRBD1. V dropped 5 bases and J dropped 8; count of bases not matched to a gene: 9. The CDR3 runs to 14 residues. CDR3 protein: CASSHQGGSKPQHF. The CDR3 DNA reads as TGTGCCAGCAGTCACCAGGGGGGCTCGAAGCCCCAGCATTTT.

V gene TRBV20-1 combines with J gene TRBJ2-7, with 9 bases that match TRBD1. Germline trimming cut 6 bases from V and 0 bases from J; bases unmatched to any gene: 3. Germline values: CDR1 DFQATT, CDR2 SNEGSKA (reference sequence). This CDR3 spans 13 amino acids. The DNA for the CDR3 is TGCAGTGCGAGGGACAGGGCCTCCTACGAGCAGTACTTC. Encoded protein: CSARDRASYEQYF.

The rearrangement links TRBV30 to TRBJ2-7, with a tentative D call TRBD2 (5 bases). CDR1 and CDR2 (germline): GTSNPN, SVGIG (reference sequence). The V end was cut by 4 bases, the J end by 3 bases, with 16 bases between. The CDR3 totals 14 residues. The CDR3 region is CAWTISGGSYEQYF. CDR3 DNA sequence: TGTGCCTGGACCATCTCAGGAGGTAGCTACGAGCAGTACTTC.

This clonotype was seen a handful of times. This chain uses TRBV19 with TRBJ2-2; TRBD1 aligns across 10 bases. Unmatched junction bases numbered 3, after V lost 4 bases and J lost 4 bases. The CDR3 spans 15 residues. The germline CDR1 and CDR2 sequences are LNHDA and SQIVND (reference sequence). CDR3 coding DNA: TGTGCCAGTAGTAGGGACAGGGGTACCACCGGGGAGCTGTTTTTT. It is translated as CASSRDRGTTGELFF. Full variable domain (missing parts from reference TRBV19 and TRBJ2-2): DGGITQSPKYLFRKEGQNVTLSCEQNLNHDAMYWYRQDPGQGLRLIYYSQIVNDFQKGDIAEGYSVSREKKESFPLTVTSAQKNPTAFYLCASSRDRGTTGELFFGEGSRLTVL.

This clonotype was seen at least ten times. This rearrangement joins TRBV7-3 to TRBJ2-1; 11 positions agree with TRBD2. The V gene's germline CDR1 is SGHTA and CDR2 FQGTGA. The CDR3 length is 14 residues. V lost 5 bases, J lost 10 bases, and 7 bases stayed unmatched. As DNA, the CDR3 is TGTGCCAGCAGCCAGGGACTAGCGGCTGGGGAGCAGTTCTTC. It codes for CASSQGLAAGEQFF.

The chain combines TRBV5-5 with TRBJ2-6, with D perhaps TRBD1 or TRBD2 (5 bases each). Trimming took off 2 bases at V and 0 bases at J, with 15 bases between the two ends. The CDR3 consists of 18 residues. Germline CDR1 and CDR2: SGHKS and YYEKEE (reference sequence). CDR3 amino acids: CASSLWDGEHSGANVLTF. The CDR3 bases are TGTGCCAGCAGCTTATGGGACGGAGAACACTCTGGGGCCAACGTCCTGACTTTC.

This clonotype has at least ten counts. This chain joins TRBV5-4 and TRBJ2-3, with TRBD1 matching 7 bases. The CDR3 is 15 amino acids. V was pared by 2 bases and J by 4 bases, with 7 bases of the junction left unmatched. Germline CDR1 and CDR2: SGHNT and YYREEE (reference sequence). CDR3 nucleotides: TGTGCCAGCAGCTTATTAGGGGGCGGTTCAGATACGCAGTATTTT. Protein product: CASSLLGGGSDTQYF.

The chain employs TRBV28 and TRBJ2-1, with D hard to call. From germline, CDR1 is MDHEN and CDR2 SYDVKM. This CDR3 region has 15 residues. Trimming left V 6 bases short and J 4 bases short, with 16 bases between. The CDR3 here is CASSTARRTYNEQFF. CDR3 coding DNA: TGTGCCAGCAGCACAGCGAGACGAACTTACAATGAGCAGTTCTTC.

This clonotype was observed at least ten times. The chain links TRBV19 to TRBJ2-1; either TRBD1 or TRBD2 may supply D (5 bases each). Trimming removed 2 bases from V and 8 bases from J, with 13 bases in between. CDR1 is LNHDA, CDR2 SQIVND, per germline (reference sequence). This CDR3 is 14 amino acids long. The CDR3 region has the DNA TGTGCCAGTAGTATACGTCGAGGGGTCGATGAGCAGTTCTTC. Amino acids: CASSIRRGVDEQFF.

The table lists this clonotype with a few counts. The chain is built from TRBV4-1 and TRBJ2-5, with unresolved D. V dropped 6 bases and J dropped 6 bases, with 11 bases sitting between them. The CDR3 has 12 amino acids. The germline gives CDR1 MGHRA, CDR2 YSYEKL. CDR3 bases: TGCGCCAGCAGTGGCATAAGGAAGACCCAGTACTTC. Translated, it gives CASSGIRKTQYF.

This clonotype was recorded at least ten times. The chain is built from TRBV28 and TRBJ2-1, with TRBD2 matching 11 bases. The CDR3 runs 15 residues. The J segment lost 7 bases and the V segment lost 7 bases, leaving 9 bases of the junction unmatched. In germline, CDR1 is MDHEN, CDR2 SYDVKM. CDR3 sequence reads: CASTQLAGVLNEQFF. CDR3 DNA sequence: TGTGCCAGCACTCAACTAGCGGGAGTTCTAAATGAGCAGTTCTTC.

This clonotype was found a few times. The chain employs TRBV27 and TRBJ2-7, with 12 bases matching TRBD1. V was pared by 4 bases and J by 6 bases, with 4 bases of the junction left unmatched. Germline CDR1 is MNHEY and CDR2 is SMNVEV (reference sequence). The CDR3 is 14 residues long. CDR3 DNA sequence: TGTGCCAGCAGTTCACCGGGACAGGGGGCCGAGCAGTACTTC. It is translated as CASSSPGQGAEQYF.